These 20 T cell receptor beta chains originate from one sample sequenced in a study of cytomegalovirus exposure and HLA in healthy donors. The PCR employed 60 Vbeta primers together with 13 Jbeta primers. The repertoire was sequenced with immunoSEQ multiplex PCR; TCRdb's copy has only in-frame clones and lacks some. The sample lists approximately 150,000 clones, more than 60% occurring once. Input material: PBMCs. Receptors originate from a man between 18 and 35 years old in good health and CMV-seropositive.

This clone was seen more than once but under ten times. V and J are TRBV18 and TRBJ1-1; D is undetermined. V was clipped by 6 bases and J by 3 bases, with 17 bases between them. Looked up from germline, CDR1 is KGHSH and CDR2 is LQKENI. The CDR3 contains 15 residues. CDR3 coding DNA: TGTGCCAGCTCCCCCCACCGCGACATATACACTGAAGCTTTCTTT. Translating it yields CASSPHRDIYTEAFF.

V gene TRBV6-5 combines with J gene TRBJ2-7, with TRBD2 matching over 11 bases. The CDR3 contains 16 residues. V was pared by 0 bases and J by 0 bases, with 1 base of the junction left unmatched. Per germline, CDR1 MNHEY and CDR2 SVGAGI. The CDR3 nucleotides read TGTGCCAGCAGTTACTCTACTAGCGGGAGCTCCTACGAGCAGTACTTC. Amino acids: CASSYSTSGSSYEQYF.

CDR3 DNA sequence: TGCGCCAGCAGCCCATCGACTAGCGGGTCCTCCTACGAGCAGTACTTC. This codes for CASSPSTSGSSYEQYF. The V gene is TRBV5-1, the J gene TRBJ2-7, with 10 nucleotides matching TRBD2. There are 16 residues in the CDR3. Germline CDR1 is SGHRS and CDR2 is YFSETQ. Losses at the gene ends were 4 bases for V and 0 bases for J; bases not matched to a gene: 7.

This chain joins TRBV10-2 and TRBJ2-3; 7 bases line up with TRBD2. Losses at the gene ends were 8 bases for V and 3 bases for J; bases not matched to a gene: 11. Germline values: CDR1 WSHSY, CDR2 SAAADI. The length of the CDR3 is 15 residues. The chain's CDR3 is CASLDPREATDTQYF. For the CDR3, the DNA is TGCGCCAGCCTTGACCCCCGGGAGGCGACAGATACGCAGTATTTT.

V is TRBV30 and J is TRBJ1-1; weak D call: TRBD1 (6 bases). The CDR3 sequence is 11 residues long. Germline CDR1 reads GTSNPN; CDR2 reads SVGIG (reference sequence). The chain's CDR3 is CAFVGGREAFF. The CDR3 bases are TGTGCGTTCGTCGGGGGGCGGGAAGCTTTCTTT.

This chain connects TRBV28 to TRBJ2-7; D might be TRBD1 (6 bases). Trimming took off 4 bases at V and 4 bases at J, with 23 bases between the two ends. CDR1 and CDR2 from the germline V gene are MDHEN and SYDVKM. CDR3 length: 17 amino acids. The CDR3 DNA is TGTGCCAGCAGTTCCGGCTCGCCCAGGGGCGCATGGTACGAGCAGTACTTC. This gives the protein CASSSGSPRGAWYEQYF.

This clone was detected only once. Different DNA sequences within this sample yield the same CDR3. The rearrangement links TRBV30 to TRBJ1-1; 9 nucleotides line up with TRBD1. Trimming cost V 1 base and J 1 base; bases outside gene matches: 10. There are 17 residues in the CDR3. The germline V gene encodes CDR1 GTSNPN and CDR2 SVGIG (reference sequence). CDR3 coding DNA: TGTGCCTGGAGTGGCCACCTGGGACAGGGCAGGAACACTGAAGCTTTCTTT. This encodes CAWSGHLGQGRNTEAFF.

V usage is TRBV28 and J usage is TRBJ1-1; D call uncertain. The CDR3 totals 12 residues. Germline loops: CDR1 MDHEN, CDR2 SYDVKM. Trimming pared 1 base from V and 11 bases from J, leaving 11 bases between. The CDR3 bases are TGTGCCAGCAGTTTATATGTGAGAGCGGCTTTCTTT. Its protein product is CASSLYVRAAFF.

The V call is TRBV7-9, the J call TRBJ1-1, with D unresolved. The CDR3 is made up of 12 amino acids. Germline V gene sequence: CDR1 SEHNR, CDR2 FQNEAQ (reference sequence). Trimming left V 8 bases short and J 4 bases short, with 11 bases between. The CDR3 DNA reads as TGTGCCAGCCGGAGATTTGGCACTGAAGCTTTCTTT. Protein sequence: CASRRFGTEAFF.

The chain combines TRBV27 with TRBJ2-2, with 7 nucleotides matching TRBD1. Germline-derived CDR1 and CDR2 are MNHEY and SMNVEV (reference sequence). The CDR3 has 14 residues. After removal of 8 bases from V and 0 bases from J, the junction contained 3 bases not matched to a gene. The CDR3 DNA sequence: TGTGCCAGCGAGGGACAGCCGAACACCGGGGAGCTGTTTTTT. Translation: CASEGQPNTGELFF.

This chain uses TRBV5-1 with TRBJ2-5; TRBD2 aligns across 9 bases. The CDR3 spans 14 residues. Germline CDR1 and CDR2: SGHRS and YFSETQ. The J segment lost 5 bases and the V segment lost 5 bases, leaving 7 bases of the junction unmatched. The CDR3, as DNA: TGCGCCAGCAGGGATAGCGGGAGATTTGAGACCCAGTACTTC. It codes for CASRDSGRFETQYF.

This clone was detected only a few times. The CDR3 reads CASSQDWEGIQYF. CDR3 coding DNA: TGTGCCAGCAGCCAAGATTGGGAGGGCATTCAGTACTTC. The chain carries TRBV4-2 and TRBJ2-4, with TRBD2 matching 7 bases. The V gene's germline CDR1 is LGHNA and CDR2 YNFKEQ. The junction had 2 bases not matched to a gene; V was cut back by 0 bases and J by 9 bases. The CDR3 length is 13 residues.

V is TRBV11-2 and J is TRBJ1-2, with D perhaps TRBD1 (5 bases). CDR3 length equals 15 residues. Per the germline V gene, CDR1 is SGHAT and CDR2 is FQNNGV. Trimming stripped 5 bases from V and 2 bases from J, with 15 bases between. The DNA of the CDR3 is TGTGCCAGCAGCCCACACATACAGGCGAACTATGGCTACACCTTC. Protein sequence: CASSPHIQANYGYTF.

The chain employs TRBV10-3 and TRBJ2-1, with 8 bases fitting TRBD2. After removal of 6 bases from V and 5 bases from J, the junction contained 3 bases not matched to a gene. Germline V gene lookup returns CDR1 ENHRY and CDR2 SYGVKD. The length of the CDR3 is 13 residues. The CDR3 reads CAIRSGRDNEQFF. DNA for the CDR3: TGTGCCATCAGAAGCGGGAGAGACAATGAGCAGTTCTTC.

This clone appeared once. The J gene is TRBJ1-3, the V gene TRBV5-6, with a weak D call TRBD1 (5 bases). The CDR3 length is 16 residues. The V end was cut by 4 bases, the J end by 0 bases, with 14 bases between. From germline, CDR1 is SGHDT and CDR2 YYEEEE. For the CDR3, the DNA is TGTGCCAGCAGCCCCTCGACAGAGCGCTCTGGAAACACCATATATTTT. This sequence encodes CASSPSTERSGNTIYF.

The rearrangement uses TRBV19 and TRBJ2-7, with D tentatively TRBD1 (6 bases). V shed 3 bases and J shed 4 bases, with 10 bases lying between them. This CDR3 region has 13 residues. Germline V CDR1 and CDR2: LNHDA, SQIVND (reference sequence). The chain's CDR3 is CASSIGQRYEQYF. The CDR3 DNA reads as TGTGCCAGTAGTATCGGACAGAGATACGAGCAGTACTTC.

V and J are TRBV19 and TRBJ2-7, with TRBD2 matching 10 bases. Trimming cost V 6 bases and J 4 bases; bases outside gene matches: 6. The CDR3 extends over 14 amino acids. The germline CDR1 and CDR2 sequences are LNHDA and SQIVND (reference sequence). CDR3 region: CASRITSGIYEQYF. The CDR3 DNA follows: TGTGCCAGTAGAATAACTAGCGGGATATACGAGCAGTACTTC.

The rearrangement uses TRBV7-9 and TRBJ2-7; 9 bases map to TRBD2. V gave up 6 bases and J gave up 6 bases; unmatched junction bases: 12. The germline CDR1 and CDR2 sequences are SEHNR and FQNEAQ (reference sequence). This CDR3 is built from 15 residues. DNA for the CDR3: TGTGCCAGCAGTCCCCAGACTAGCGGCCCCCTCGAGCAGTACTTC. Translation gives CASSPQTSGPLEQYF.

The rearrangement joins TRBV7-8 to TRBJ2-2, with D maybe TRBD2 (5 bases). The germline CDR1 and CDR2 sequences are SGHVS and FQNEAQ. This CDR3 region has 18 residues. V lost 0 bases and J 0 bases, leaving 14 bases between the germline ends. CDR3 in DNA: TGTGCCAGCAGCTTAGCCGGGGTGTCACTCTCGAACACCGGGGAGCTGTTTTTT. The encoded protein is CASSLAGVSLSNTGELFF.

CDR3 bases: TGTGCCAGCAGCGTATTAGCGGGAGGGTCACACAATGAGCAGTTCTTC. Translation gives CASSVLAGGSHNEQFF. The chain combines TRBV7-2 with TRBJ2-1; 11 bases are a match to TRBD2. The CDR3 spans 16 residues. V was clipped by 5 bases and J by 5 bases; unmatched bases: 8. Germline V gene sequence: CDR1 SGHTA, CDR2 FQGNSA.